This T cell receptor beta chain was captured by sequencing in a study of radiation and T cells in renal cell carcinoma. Looking at the study overall: Nephrectomy followed 15 Gy stereotactic body radiation by 4 weeks.

Some clones are missing from TCRdb's copy, which holds only in-frame ones; the method was immunoSEQ multiplex PCR. This sample has around 76,000 clones, with roughly 87% found just once. The germline gives CDR1 LGHNT, CDR2 FRNRAP. There are 18 residues in the CDR3. The V end lost 0 bases, the J end lost 0 bases, and 18 bases lay between the germline ends. Indicated time point: blood 2 weeks post-SBRT. Treatment of the sample: 15 Gy SBRT to primary tumor, nephrectomy 4 weeks later. This clonotype was obtained from a man aged 60 to 75 with renal cell carcinoma. The sequencing here drew on blood, taken from a patient whose treatment included radiotherapy and nephrectomy. V is TRBV12-5 and J is TRBJ2-7, with D tentatively TRBD1 or TRBD2 (5 bases each). The CDR3 DNA sequence: TGTGCTAGTGGTTTGGTACGAGGGGTGACATGGGACTCCTACGAGCAGTACTTC. Encoded protein: CASGLVRGVTWDSYEQYF. The variable domain in full, completed from reference TRBV12-5 and TRBJ2-7, reads DARVTQTPRHKVTEMGQEVTMRCQPILGHNTVFWYRQTMMQGLELLAYFRNRAPLDDSGMPKDRFSAEMPDATLATLKIQPSEPRDSAVYFCASGLVRGVTWDSYEQYFGPGTRLTVT.